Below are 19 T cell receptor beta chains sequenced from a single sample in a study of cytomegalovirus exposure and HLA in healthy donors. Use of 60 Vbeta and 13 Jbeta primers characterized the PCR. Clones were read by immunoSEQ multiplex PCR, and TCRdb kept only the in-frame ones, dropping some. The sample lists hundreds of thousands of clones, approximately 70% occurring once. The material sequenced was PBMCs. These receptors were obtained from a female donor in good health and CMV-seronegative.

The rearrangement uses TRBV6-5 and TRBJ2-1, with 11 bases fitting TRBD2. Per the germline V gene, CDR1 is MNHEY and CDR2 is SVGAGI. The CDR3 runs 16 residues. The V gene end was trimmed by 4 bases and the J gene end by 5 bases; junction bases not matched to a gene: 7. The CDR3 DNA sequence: TGTGCCAGCAGTTCCCATACTAGCGGGAGAAACAATGAGCAGTTCTTC. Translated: CASSSHTSGRNNEQFF.

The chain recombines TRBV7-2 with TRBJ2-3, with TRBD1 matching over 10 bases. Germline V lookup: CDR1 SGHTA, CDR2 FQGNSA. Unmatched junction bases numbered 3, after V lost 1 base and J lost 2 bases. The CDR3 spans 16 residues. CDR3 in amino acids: CASSLGDRGLTDTQYF. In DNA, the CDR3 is TGTGCCAGCAGCTTAGGGGACAGGGGTCTCACAGATACGCAGTATTTT.

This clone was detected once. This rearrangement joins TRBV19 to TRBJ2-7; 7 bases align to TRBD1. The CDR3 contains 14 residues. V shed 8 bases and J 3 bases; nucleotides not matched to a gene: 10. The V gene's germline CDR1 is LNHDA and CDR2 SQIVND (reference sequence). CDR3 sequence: CASAPGTAFYEQYF. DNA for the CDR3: TGTGCCAGTGCTCCCGGGACAGCTTTCTACGAGCAGTACTTC. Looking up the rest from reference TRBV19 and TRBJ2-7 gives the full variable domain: DGGITQSPKYLFRKEGQNVTLSCEQNLNHDAMYWYRQDPGQGLRLIYYSQIVNDFQKGDIAEGYSVSREKKESFPLTVTSAQKNPTAFYLCASAPGTAFYEQYFGPGTRLTVT.

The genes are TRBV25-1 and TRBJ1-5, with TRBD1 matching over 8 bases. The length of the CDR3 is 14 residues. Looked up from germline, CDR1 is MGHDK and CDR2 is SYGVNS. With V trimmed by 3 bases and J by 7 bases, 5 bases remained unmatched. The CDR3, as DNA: TGTGCCAGCAGTGATCAGGGGGCTGGACAGCCCCAGCATTTT. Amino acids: CASSDQGAGQPQHF.

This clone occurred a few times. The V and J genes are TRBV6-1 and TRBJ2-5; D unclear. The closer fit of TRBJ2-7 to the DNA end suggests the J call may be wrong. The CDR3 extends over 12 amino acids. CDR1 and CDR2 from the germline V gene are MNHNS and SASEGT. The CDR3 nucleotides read TGTGCCAGCGCAAGACAATCCTACGAGCAGTACTTC. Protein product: CASARQSYEQYF.

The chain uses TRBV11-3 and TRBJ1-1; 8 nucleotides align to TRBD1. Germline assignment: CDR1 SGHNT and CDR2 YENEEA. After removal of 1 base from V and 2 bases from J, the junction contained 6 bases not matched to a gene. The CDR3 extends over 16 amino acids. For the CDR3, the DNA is TGTGCCAGCAGCTTAGGTGGCAGGGGGCAAAACACTGAAGCTTTCTTT. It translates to CASSLGGRGQNTEAFF.

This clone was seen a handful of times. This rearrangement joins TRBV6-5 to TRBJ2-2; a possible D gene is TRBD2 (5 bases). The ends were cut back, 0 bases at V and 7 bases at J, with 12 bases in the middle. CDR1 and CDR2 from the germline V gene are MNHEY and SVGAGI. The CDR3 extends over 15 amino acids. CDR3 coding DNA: TGTGCCAGCAGTTACTCGTCCGCGGGTTACGGGGAGCTGTTTTTT. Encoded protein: CASSYSSAGYGELFF.

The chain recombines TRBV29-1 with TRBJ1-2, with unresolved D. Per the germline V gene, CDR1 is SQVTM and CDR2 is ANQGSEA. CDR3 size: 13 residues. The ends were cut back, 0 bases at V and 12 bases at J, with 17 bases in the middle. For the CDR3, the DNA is TGCAGCGTTGAAGATCTAGTCGGAAAAGTTCACACCTTC. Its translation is CSVEDLVGKVHTF.

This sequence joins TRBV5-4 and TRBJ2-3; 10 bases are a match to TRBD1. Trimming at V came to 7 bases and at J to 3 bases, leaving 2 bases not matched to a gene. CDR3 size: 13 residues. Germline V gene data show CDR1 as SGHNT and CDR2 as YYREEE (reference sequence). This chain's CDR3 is CASRDRGTDTQYF. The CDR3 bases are TGTGCCAGCCGGGACAGGGGAACAGATACGCAGTATTTT.

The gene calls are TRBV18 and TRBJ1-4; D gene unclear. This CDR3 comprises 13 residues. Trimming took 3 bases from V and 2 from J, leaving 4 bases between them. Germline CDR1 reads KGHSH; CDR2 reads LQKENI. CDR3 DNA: TGTGCCAGCTCACCCCCTACTAATGAAAAACTGTTTTTT. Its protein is CASSPPTNEKLFF. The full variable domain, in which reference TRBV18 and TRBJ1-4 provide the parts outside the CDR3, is NAGVMQNPRHLVRRRGQEARLRCSPMKGHSHVYWYRQLPEEGLKFMVYLQKENIIDESGMPKERFSAEFPKEGPSILRIQQVVRGDSAAYFCASSPPTNEKLFFGSGTQLSVL.

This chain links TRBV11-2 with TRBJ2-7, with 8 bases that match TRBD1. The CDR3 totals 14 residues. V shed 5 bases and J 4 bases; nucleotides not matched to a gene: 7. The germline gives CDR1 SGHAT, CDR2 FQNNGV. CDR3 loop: CASSPDRAEYEQYF. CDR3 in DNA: TGTGCCAGCAGCCCGGACAGGGCGGAGTACGAGCAGTACTTC.

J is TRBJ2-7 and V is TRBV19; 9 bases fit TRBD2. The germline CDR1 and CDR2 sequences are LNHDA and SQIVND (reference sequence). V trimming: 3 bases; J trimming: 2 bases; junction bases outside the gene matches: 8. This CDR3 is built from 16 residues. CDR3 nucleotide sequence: TGTGCCAGTAGTATCCTAGCGGGGCTGGGGCCCTACGAGCAGTACTTC. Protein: CASSILAGLGPYEQYF.

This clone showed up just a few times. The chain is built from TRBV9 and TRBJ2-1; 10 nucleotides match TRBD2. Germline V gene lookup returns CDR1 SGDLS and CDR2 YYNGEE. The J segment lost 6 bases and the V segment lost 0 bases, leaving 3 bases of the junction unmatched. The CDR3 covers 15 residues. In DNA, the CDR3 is TGTGCCAGCAGCGTAGAAGCGGGAGGGTTCAATGAGCAGTTCTTC. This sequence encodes CASSVEAGGFNEQFF.

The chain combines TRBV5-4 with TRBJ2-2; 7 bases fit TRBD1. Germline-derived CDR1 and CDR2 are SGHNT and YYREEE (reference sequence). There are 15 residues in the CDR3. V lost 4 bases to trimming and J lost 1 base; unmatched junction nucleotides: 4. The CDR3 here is CASSEWTGNTGELFF. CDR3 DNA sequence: TGTGCCAGCAGCGAGTGGACAGGGAACACCGGGGAGCTGTTTTTT. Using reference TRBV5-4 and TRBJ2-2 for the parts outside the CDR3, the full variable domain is ETGVTQSPTHLIKTRGQQVTLRCSSQSGHNTVSWYQQALGQGPQFIFQYYREEENGRGNFPPRFSGLQFPNYSSELNVNALELDDSALYLCASSEWTGNTGELFFGEGSRLTVL.

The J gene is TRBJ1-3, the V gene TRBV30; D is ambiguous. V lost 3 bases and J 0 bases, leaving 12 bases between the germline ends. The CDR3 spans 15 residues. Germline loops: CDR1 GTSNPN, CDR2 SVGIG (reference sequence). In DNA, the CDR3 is TGTGCCTGGAGGCCGGGGAGCGGCTCTGGAAACACCATATATTTT. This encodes CAWRPGSGSGNTIYF.

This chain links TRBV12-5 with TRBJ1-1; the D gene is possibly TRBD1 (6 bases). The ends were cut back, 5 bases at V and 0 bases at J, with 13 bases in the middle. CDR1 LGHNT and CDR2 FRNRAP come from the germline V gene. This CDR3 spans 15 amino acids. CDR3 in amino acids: CASGTPTGLNTEAFF. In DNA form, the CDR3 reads TGTGCTAGTGGTACGCCCACAGGGTTGAACACTGAAGCTTTCTTT.

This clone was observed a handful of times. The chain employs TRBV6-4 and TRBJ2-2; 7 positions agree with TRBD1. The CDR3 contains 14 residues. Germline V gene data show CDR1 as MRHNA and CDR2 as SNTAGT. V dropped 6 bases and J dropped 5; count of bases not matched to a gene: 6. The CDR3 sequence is CASRGQAATGELFF. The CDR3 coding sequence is TGTGCCAGCAGAGGACAGGCCGCAACCGGGGAGCTGTTTTTT.

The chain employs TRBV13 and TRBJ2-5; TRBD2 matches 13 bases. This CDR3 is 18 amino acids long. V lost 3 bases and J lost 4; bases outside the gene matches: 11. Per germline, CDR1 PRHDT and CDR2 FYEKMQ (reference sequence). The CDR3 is CASSFPGLAGKAGETQYF. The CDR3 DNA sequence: TGTGCCAGCAGCTTTCCGGGACTAGCGGGAAAAGCGGGAGAGACCCAGTACTTC.

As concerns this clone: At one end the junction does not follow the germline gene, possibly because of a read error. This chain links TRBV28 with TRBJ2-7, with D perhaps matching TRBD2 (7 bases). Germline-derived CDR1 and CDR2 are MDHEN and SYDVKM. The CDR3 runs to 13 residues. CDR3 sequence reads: CAGSPGGKYEQYF. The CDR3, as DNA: TGTGCCGGCAGTCCGGGGGGCAAGTACGAGCAGTACTTC.